These 17 T cell receptor beta chains were sequenced from one sample in a study of cytomegalovirus exposure and HLA in healthy donors. In the PCR, 60 Vbeta and 13 Jbeta primers were used. The method was immunoSEQ multiplex PCR; TCRdb's version includes in-frame clones alone and lacks a portion of them. The sample lists 60,000 to 75,000 clones, approximately 80% seen once, with roughly 8% in the top ten. Material for sequencing was PBMCs. These receptors were taken from a man younger than 30 in good health and CMV-seropositive.

The chain uses TRBV30 and TRBJ1-6, with 11 bases identical to TRBD1. The CDR3 contains 14 residues. From germline, CDR1 is GTSNPN and CDR2 SVGIG (reference sequence). V shed 5 bases and J 7 bases; nucleotides not matched to a gene: 4. The chain's CDR3 is CAWDRTGGNSPLHF. CDR3 bases: TGTGCCTGGGATCGGACAGGGGGCAATTCACCCCTCCACTTT.

This chain links TRBV30 with TRBJ1-1; D unclear. Germline-derived CDR1 and CDR2 are GTSNPN and SVGIG (reference sequence). The CDR3 sequence is 10 residues long. V was pared by 4 bases and J by 3 bases, with 3 bases between. In DNA, the CDR3 is TGTGCCTGGACGGACACTGAAGCTTTCTTT. Its translation is CAWTDTEAFF. Based on the CDR3 plus reference TRBV30 and TRBJ1-1, the full variable domain is SQTIHQWPATLVQPVGSPLSLECTVEGTSNPNLYWYRQAAGRGLQLLFYSVGIGQISSEVPQNLSASRPQDRQFILSSKKLLLSDSGFYLCAWTDTEAFFGQGTRLTVV.

V gene TRBV6-1 combines with J gene TRBJ1-1; D is undetermined. The V end lost 4 bases, the J end lost 3 bases, and 9 bases lay between the germline ends. Germline V gene sequence: CDR1 MNHNS, CDR2 SASEGT. The CDR3 has 13 amino acids. CDR3 sequence reads: CASSVNGDTEAFF. The CDR3 DNA is TGTGCCAGCAGTGTGAACGGGGACACTGAAGCTTTCTTT.

The rearrangement links TRBV30 to TRBJ1-2; 7 nucleotides align to TRBD1. The germline CDR1 and CDR2 sequences are GTSNPN and SVGIG (reference sequence). The CDR3 runs to 16 residues. V shed 0 bases, J shed 3 bases, and the junction held 10 bases outside the gene matches. The CDR3 loop is CAWSVAGTVFHYGYTF. The CDR3 region has the DNA TGTGCCTGGAGTGTAGCAGGGACAGTCTTTCACTATGGCTACACCTTC.

The CDR3 sequence: CAWSVIWRTNEKLFF. The CDR3 DNA sequence: TGTGCCTGGAGTGTTATATGGAGAACTAATGAAAAACTGTTTTTT. The J gene is TRBJ1-4, the V gene TRBV30, with D unresolved. Germline V CDR1 and CDR2: GTSNPN, SVGIG (reference sequence). The CDR3 runs 15 residues. V lost 0 bases to trimming and J lost 1 base, with 9 bases between them.

Relative to its sample, this clone is medium-sized. The chain couples TRBV7-9 to TRBJ1-3; 8 bases are a match to TRBD1. The CDR3 contains 14 residues. The ends lost 8 bases at V and 1 base at J; junction bases unmatched: 4. Germline CDR1 and CDR2: SEHNR and FQNEAQ (reference sequence). The CDR3 nucleotides are TGTGCCAGCCAGGGGGCCATATCTGGAAACACCATATATTTT. Its translation: CASQGAISGNTIYF.

J is TRBJ1-1 and V is TRBV5-4; a possible D gene is TRBD1 (6 bases). The germline V gene has CDR1 SGHNT and CDR2 YYREEE (reference sequence). The CDR3 runs to 16 residues. V shed 1 base and J shed 5 bases, with 18 bases lying between them. CDR3 sequence: CASSLLSGGEETEAFF. DNA of the CDR3: TGTGCCAGCAGCTTGCTCTCTGGGGGCGAGGAGACTGAAGCTTTCTTT. Full variable domain (missing parts from reference TRBV5-4 and TRBJ1-1): ETGVTQSPTHLIKTRGQQVTLRCSSQSGHNTVSWYQQALGQGPQFIFQYYREEENGRGNFPPRFSGLQFPNYSSELNVNALELDDSALYLCASSLLSGGEETEAFFGQGTRLTVV.

V usage is TRBV30 and J usage is TRBJ2-3; possibly TRBD1 for D (6 bases). Germline lookup yields CDR1 GTSNPN and CDR2 SVGIG (reference sequence). The CDR3 has 14 residues. V was clipped by 3 bases and J by 9 bases, with 19 bases between them. CDR3 in amino acids: CAWSPGPGQGTQYF. In DNA, the CDR3 is TGTGCCTGGAGCCCCGGTCCGGGGCAGGGGACGCAGTATTTT.

The count of this clone is one. The rearrangement uses TRBV15 and TRBJ2-7; TRBD1 is a possible D gene (6 bases). The CDR3 covers 16 residues. V was cut by 7 bases and J by 0 bases, with 19 bases left in between. Germline values: CDR1 LNHNV, CDR2 YYDKDF (reference sequence). The CDR3 DNA follows: TGTGCCACCACCCAAGATGTGGGGGCCGCCTCCTACGAGCAGTACTTC. It specifies CATTQDVGAASYEQYF.

Written as DNA, the CDR3 is TGTGCCACCAGCAGAGGCAGGGATTCCACTGAAGCTTTCTTT. Its translation is CATSRGRDSTEAFF. V and J are TRBV15 and TRBJ1-1; D possibly corresponds to TRBD1 (5 bases). V lost 1 base and J 4 bases, leaving 10 bases between the germline ends. Germline V gene lookup returns CDR1 LNHNV and CDR2 YYDKDF (reference sequence). This CDR3 contains 14 residues.

This clone was counted a single time. The rearrangement links TRBV9 to TRBJ1-2; 7 bases agree with TRBD1. With 4 bases clipped from V and 3 bases from J, the junction kept 9 bases outside the gene matches. The germline V gene encodes CDR1 SGDLS and CDR2 YYNGEE. This CDR3 region has 15 residues. CDR3 amino acids: CASSSEDRYYYGYTF. The CDR3 coding sequence is TGTGCCAGCAGCTCAGAGGACAGGTACTACTATGGCTACACCTTC.

This clone came up a few times. CDR3 loop: CASSEARVYTGNTIYF. CDR3 nucleotide sequence: TGTGCCAGCAGTGAAGCGAGGGTTTACACTGGAAACACCATATATTTT. The rearrangement joins TRBV6-1 to TRBJ1-3; no reliable D call. Trimming cost V 0 bases and J 2 bases, with 11 bases left between them. This CDR3 region has 16 residues. Looked up from germline, CDR1 is MNHNS and CDR2 is SASEGT.

The rearrangement joins TRBV28 to TRBJ1-4, with D unclear. Germline V gene lookup returns CDR1 MDHEN and CDR2 SYDVKM. Trimming left V 7 bases short and J 3 bases short, with 12 bases between. The CDR3 consists of 14 residues. For the CDR3, the DNA is TGTGCCAGCACCTCCCCCGGTCCTAATGAAAAACTGTTTTTT. It specifies CASTSPGPNEKLFF.

The V gene is TRBV5-6, the J gene TRBJ1-2, with D possibly being TRBD1 (5 bases). The CDR3 is 16 amino acids. Germline V gene lookup returns CDR1 SGHDT and CDR2 YYEEEE. Trimming removed 0 bases at V and 1 base at J, with 13 bases between. CDR3 in amino acids: CASSLEGPGINYGYTF. The CDR3 DNA is TGTGCCAGCAGCTTGGAAGGTCCAGGGATTAACTATGGCTACACCTTC.

This clone was seen only a few times. The chain couples TRBV29-1 to TRBJ1-4; 8 bases line up with TRBD1. CDR3 size: 13 residues. With 6 bases clipped from V and 7 bases from J, the junction kept 7 bases outside the gene matches. CDR1 is SQVTM and CDR2 is ANQGSEA in the germline V gene. DNA for the CDR3: TGCAGCGTCGAACAGGGGGTCGGTGAAAAACTGTTTTTT. Protein sequence: CSVEQGVGEKLFF.

The V gene is TRBV15, the J gene TRBJ2-7; 7 nucleotides match TRBD2. This CDR3 comprises 15 residues. Trimming at V came to 2 bases and at J to 4 bases, leaving 8 bases not matched to a gene. Germline CDR1 reads LNHNV; CDR2 reads YYDKDF (reference sequence). The CDR3 bases are TGTGCCACCAGCAGATATCGGCGGGAGCCGTACGAGCAGTACTTC. Translated, it gives CATSRYRREPYEQYF.

V is TRBV6-5 and J is TRBJ2-7; 7 nucleotides align to TRBD1. From germline, CDR1 is MNHEY and CDR2 SVGAGI. Trimming removed 6 bases from V and 1 base from J; junction bases left unmatched: 9. The CDR3 is 15 residues long. The CDR3 loop is CASRVGQPTSYEQYF. The CDR3 nucleotides read TGTGCCAGCAGGGTGGGACAGCCAACTTCCTACGAGCAGTACTTC.